This passage covers 5 T cell receptor beta chains from one sample sequenced in a study of blood T cells in healthy people across ages. Alongside a J-beta primer mix, a sample-barcoded 5' primer served in a second PCR lasting about 7 to 11 cycles. TCRdb analysed the 5' RACE reads with MiXCR anew, one entry per CDR3 protein. This sample has some 1,800,000 distinct CDR3 sequences, with 39% found just once. Sequencing input: blood. The source of these receptors is a human donor in good health.

A note on this clonotype: The junction departs from the called germline gene at one end, perhaps through a read error. The chain links TRBV7-2 to TRBJ1-1; 7 bases line up with TRBD1. This CDR3 contains 16 residues. Germline assignment: CDR1 SGHTA and CDR2 FQGNSA. CDR3 in DNA: TGTGCCAGCAGCCTACAGGGGAGGGTGGGTGGCACTGAAGCTCTCTTT. Translated, it gives CASSLQGRVGGTEALF.

CDR3 nucleotide sequence: TGTGCCAGCCGAGTGAATCTCGCAGGGGCCAGGGATGGCTACACCTTC. Its protein product is CASRVNLAGARDGYTF. The chain links TRBV6-1 to TRBJ1-2, with D perhaps matching TRBD1 (6 bases). The CDR3 has 16 amino acids. Germline lookup yields CDR1 MNHNS and CDR2 SASEGT. V lost 8 bases and J lost 6, with 25 bases in between.

This clonotype has just a few counts. The chain combines TRBV6-2 or TRBV6-3 with TRBJ1-5; 10 positions agree with TRBD1. Unmatched junction bases numbered 4, after V lost 8 bases and J lost 6 bases. CDR1 MNHEY and CDR2 SVGEGT come from the germline V gene. The CDR3 has 13 residues. The CDR3: CASGRQGAQPQHF. CDR3 DNA: TGTGCCAGCGGGCGACAGGGGGCTCAGCCCCAGCATTTT.

This clonotype was counted between two and nine times. The rearrangement uses TRBV20-1 and TRBJ1-2; D unresolved. This CDR3 has 11 residues. The germline V and J ends were trimmed by 5 bases and 3 bases, with 7 bases remaining between them. Germline values: CDR1 DFQATT, CDR2 SNEGSKA (reference sequence). CDR3 region: CSASVDYGYTF. In DNA form, the CDR3 reads TGCAGTGCTTCGGTTGACTATGGCTACACCTTC.

The J gene is TRBJ2-7, the V gene TRBV13, with no clear D. CDR3 length equals 13 residues. CDR1 PRHDT and CDR2 FYEKMQ come from the germline V gene (reference sequence). V was trimmed by 5 bases and J by 7 bases, leaving 15 bases between them. CDR3 bases: TGTGCCAGCAGCCCTATTGGCAATCGGGAGCAGTACTTC. Its protein product is CASSPIGNREQYF.